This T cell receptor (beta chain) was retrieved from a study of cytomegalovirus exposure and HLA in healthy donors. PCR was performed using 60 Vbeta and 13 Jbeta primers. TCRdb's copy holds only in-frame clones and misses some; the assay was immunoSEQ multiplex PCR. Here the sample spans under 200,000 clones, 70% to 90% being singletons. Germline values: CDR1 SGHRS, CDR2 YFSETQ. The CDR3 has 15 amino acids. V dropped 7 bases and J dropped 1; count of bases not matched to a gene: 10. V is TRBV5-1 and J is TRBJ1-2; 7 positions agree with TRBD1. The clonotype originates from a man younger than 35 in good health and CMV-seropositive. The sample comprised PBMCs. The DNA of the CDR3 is TGCGCCAGCCGGATCGGACAGGATATTAACTATGGCTACACCTTC. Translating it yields CASRIGQDINYGYTF.